This entry is about one T cell receptor beta chain. TCRdb reprocessed the PCR reads via MiXCR and lists one record per CDR3 protein. Here the sample spans some 20,000 distinct CDR3 sequences, approximately 49% being singletons. The CDR3 spans 14 residues. Trimming removed 3 bases at V and 7 bases at J, with 15 bases between. Per the germline V gene, CDR1 is MNHEY and CDR2 is SMNVEV (reference sequence). The entry originates in a study of CD4 and CD8 cells across lung adenocarcinoma regions. Localized lung adenocarcinoma, a non-small cell lung cancer, affected the donors. The sequence came from a female donor with lung adenocarcinoma. The CD4 and CD8 labels of this study may be unreliable. The sample was CD8+ T cells from the center of a lung tumor. This rearrangement joins TRBV27 to TRBJ1-2; no firm D call. The CDR3 protein is CASSFRAEAGGYTF. The CDR3 DNA follows: TGTGCCAGCAGTTTTCGGGCCGAAGCGGGTGGCTACACCTTC.